This TCR beta chain originates from a study of blood T cell repertoires in COVID-19. V was shortened by 3 bases and J by 7 bases, with 4 bases between the two germline ends. CDR1 and CDR2 from the germline V gene are SGHNT and YENEEA. The CDR3 consists of 11 residues. Sequencing used immunoSEQ multiplex PCR; TCRdb keeps in-frame clones, though not all of them. The sample lists 200,000 to 250,000 clones; roughly 84% were seen once. Sequencing used PBMCs or T cells enriched from blood (not recorded which). The gene calls are TRBV11-3 and TRBJ2-1; D call uncertain. This clonotype was obtained from a middle-aged woman who had recovered from COVID-19. CDR3 in DNA: TGTGCCAGCAGCTTCTTTAATGAGCAGTTCTTC. Residues: CASSFFNEQFF.